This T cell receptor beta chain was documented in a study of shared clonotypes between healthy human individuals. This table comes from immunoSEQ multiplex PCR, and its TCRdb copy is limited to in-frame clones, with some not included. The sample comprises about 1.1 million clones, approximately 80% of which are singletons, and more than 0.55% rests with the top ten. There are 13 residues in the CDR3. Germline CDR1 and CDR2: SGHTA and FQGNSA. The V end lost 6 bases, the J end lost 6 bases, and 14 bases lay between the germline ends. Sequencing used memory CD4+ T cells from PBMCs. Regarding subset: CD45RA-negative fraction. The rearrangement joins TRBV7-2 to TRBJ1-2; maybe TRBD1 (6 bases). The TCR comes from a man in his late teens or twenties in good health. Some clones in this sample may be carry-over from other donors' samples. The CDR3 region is CASSRRGLDGYTF. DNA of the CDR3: TGTGCCAGCAGTCGACGGGGGCTGGATGGCTACACCTTC.